The clone carrying this T cell receptor (beta chain) was observed a few times. Its antigen is unknown. Described treatment: roughly 10-day PBMC culture with coronavirus spike peptide pools or control peptides (ViraFEST assay). First, ViraFEST expanded antigen-specific T cells with peptide pools, and next it sequenced the TCRs. This specimen belongs to a study of vaccination and CD4 T cells after COVID-19. CDR1 and CDR2 (germline): DFQATT, SNEGSKA (reference sequence). This CDR3 spans 14 amino acids. V shed 5 bases, J shed 3 bases, and the junction held 6 bases outside the gene matches. Once obtained from cultured CD4+ T cells, the DNA was sequenced using the Oncomine TCR Beta short-read assay. TCRdb reprocessed the PCR reads via MiXCR and lists one record per CDR3 protein. This table has some 4,300 distinct CDR3 sequences, around 20% appearing once.

The TCR comes from a human donor who had recovered from COVID-19. The rearrangement uses TRBV20-1 and TRBJ2-3, with 9 bases aligning to TRBD2. Sequencing used CD4+ T cells from blood, cultured in vitro. CDR3 amino acids: CSASHSGGTDTQYF. The CDR3 nucleotides read TGCAGTGCTTCTCACAGCGGGGGGACAGATACGCAGTATTTT.